This record covers a single T cell receptor (beta chain). The antigen this receptor binds is unknown. Per-base quality was not reported, and no clone a single base away is much larger than it. Looking up the germline V gene (reference sequence) yields CDR1 GTSNPN and CDR2 SVGIG. The CDR3 covers 13 residues, taking in both the cysteine and the phenylalanine. Only CDR3 DNA remains: 39 bases, in frame from the first base. V loses 3 bases of germline sequence and J loses 1 base, and the interval between the two ends is 6 bases. This entry is derived from a study of shared clonotypes between healthy human individuals (dated by TCRdb to 2018 to 2021). Some background on the complete study: A couple of women and a few men aged 18 to 49 years were included in the cohort. For each donor, CD4 naive and CD4 memory were each given three plates, CD8 naive was given two plates, and CD8 memory was given one plate. Blood TCR repertoires of roughly five healthy adults were deeply sequenced to estimate repertoire size and the extent of clonotype sharing between individuals. Different laboratories and diverse techniques were used to prepare libraries and sequence TCR repertoires, to increase sequencing depth and limit assay-specific biases. Per donor, leukapheresis produced somewhere between about 0.94 and 8.9 billion PBMCs. Study-wide conclusions, independent of this receptor: Pairwise subsampling led to the expectation that sequencing depth would affect the degree of clonotype sharing among donors. Compared with non-shared clonotypes, clonotypes shared by all four sorted-subset donors had higher generation probabilities. When several donors were compared, the shared fraction of clonotypes was approximately 5% for naive CD4, less than 4% for naive CD8, roughly 2.5% for memory CD4, and under 0.5% for memory CD8. Naive subsets generally had larger estimated clonotype richness than memory subsets. Because the study included a small number of donors, the genetic and exposure-history diversity represented was limited. Only blood was sampled, and tissue TCR repertoires likely differ from those in blood. Even with the large sequencing depth, rarefaction of the sorted-subset datasets indicated that sequencing was incomplete.

Healthy HIV-negative adults with no recently reported acute infections or vaccinations were included as donors. Every donor was a Caucasian adult living in Nashville, Tennessee, USA. CD8 memory samples were composed of magnetically selected CD45RO+ cells combined with CCR7-negative CD45RA+ effector memory (TemRA) cells. After blood collection by leukapheresis, PBMCs were isolated using Ficoll-Histopaque density gradient centrifugation and then cryopreserved in the vapor phase of liquid nitrogen. Analytical flow cytometry was used to check the purity and quantity of every magnetically sorted T cell population. Genomic DNA was isolated from every sorted fraction and measured by UV absorbance on a Nanodrop 2000c. Using the deep immunoSEQ assay, multiplex PCR amplified TCR CDR3 regions from genomic DNA. Extracted genomic DNA from each cell subset was distributed evenly across all wells of several immunoSEQ 96-well plates, and each plate was treated as a replicate. For sorted subsets, about 0.2 ug genomic DNA, equal to 25,000 to 35,000 T cell genomes, was loaded into each replicate PCR. Purified libraries were measured with a Qubit 3.0 fluorometer, size-checked on a Bioanalyzer 2100, and measured again with the KAPA Library Quantification kit. Every immunoSEQ 96-well plate was sequenced on a dedicated single-read 150-cycle Illumina NextSeq 550 flow cell. The study's own analysis went as follows. The immunoSEQ output contained only junctional sequences without quality scores, so filtering could not match that applied to full-length reads. Sequences were annotated with PyIR, a Python wrapper for IgBLAST v1.9, using IMGT germline references to assign V/J genes and CDR3. Reads with weak V/J assignments (E-value above 1e-6), missing CDR3, stop codons, out-of-frame junctions, or ambiguous translated residues were removed. A V3J clonotype was defined by an identical inferred V gene, J gene, and CDR3 amino acid sequence. Percentage overlap between repertoires was calculated by dividing the number of shared unique clonotypes by the size of the smaller repertoire. Richness of each repertoire was evaluated using RTK rarefaction, the Chao1 estimator, and Recon v2.1 estimates of unobserved clonotypes. For all TCRbeta clonotypes obtained by the gDNA method from a few donors, generation probabilities were computed with OLGA. The table comes from immuneACCESS by way of TCRdb, which keeps in-frame sequences with V and J called. Part of the clones is missing from these tables; in studies checked, under half for an unresolved V gene and the rest for unknown reasons. The V and J calls and clone size are taken from that table; D and trimming were inferred from the DNA. In this sample the table shows roughly 720,000 clones, about nine tenths of which occur a single time. Clones ranked in the top ten supply 34% of the sample.

The chain is made from TRBV30 and TRBJ2-2; the D gene is perhaps TRBD1 or TRBD2, as each covers 5 bases. Sequenced sample: memory CD8+ T cells from PBMCs. The sample's cell subset or site label is to be understood as: CD45RO+ cells pooled with CCR7-negative TemRA cells. This receptor was taken from a man between 18 and 35 years old in good health. Some clones in this sample may be carry-over from other donors' samples. The DNA is as follows: TGTGCCTGGAGGGGGGTGAACACCGGGGAGCTGTTTTTT. Its translation reads: CAWRGVNTGELFF.